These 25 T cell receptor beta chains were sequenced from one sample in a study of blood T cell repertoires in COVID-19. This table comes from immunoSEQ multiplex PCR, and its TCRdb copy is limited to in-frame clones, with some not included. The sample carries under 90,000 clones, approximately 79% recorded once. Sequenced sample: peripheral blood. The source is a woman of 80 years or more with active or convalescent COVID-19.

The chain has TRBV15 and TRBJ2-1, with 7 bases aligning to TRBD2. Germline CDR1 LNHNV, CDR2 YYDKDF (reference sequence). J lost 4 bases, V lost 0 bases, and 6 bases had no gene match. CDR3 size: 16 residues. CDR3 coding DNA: TGTGCCACCAGCAGAGATGTCGCTAGCGGATACAATGAGCAGTTCTTC. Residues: CATSRDVASGYNEQFF.

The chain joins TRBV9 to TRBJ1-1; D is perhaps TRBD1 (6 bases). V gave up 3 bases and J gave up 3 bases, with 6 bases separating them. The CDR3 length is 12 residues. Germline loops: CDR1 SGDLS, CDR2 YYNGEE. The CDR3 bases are TGTGCCAGCAGCGGGGGGCACACTGAAGCTTTCTTT. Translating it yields CASSGGHTEAFF.

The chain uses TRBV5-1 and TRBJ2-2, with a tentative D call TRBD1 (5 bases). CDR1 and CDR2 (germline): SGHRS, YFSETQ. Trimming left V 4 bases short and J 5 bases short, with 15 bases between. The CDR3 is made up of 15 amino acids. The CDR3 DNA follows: TGCGCCAGCAGCGAGGATCTGGGGCGGACCGGGGAGCTGTTTTTT. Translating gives CASSEDLGRTGELFF.

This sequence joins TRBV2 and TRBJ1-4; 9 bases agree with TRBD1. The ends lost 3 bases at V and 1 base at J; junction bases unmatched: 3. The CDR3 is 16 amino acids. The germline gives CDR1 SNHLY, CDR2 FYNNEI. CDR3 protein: CASSDGQGKTNEKLFF. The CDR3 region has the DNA TGTGCCAGCAGTGATGGACAGGGGAAAACTAATGAAAAACTGTTTTTT.

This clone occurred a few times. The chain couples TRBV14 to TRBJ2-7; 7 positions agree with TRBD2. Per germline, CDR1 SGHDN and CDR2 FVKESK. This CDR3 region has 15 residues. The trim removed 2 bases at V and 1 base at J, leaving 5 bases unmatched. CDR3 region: CASSQKTSRSYEQYF. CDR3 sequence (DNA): TGTGCCAGCAGCCAAAAGACTAGCAGGTCCTACGAGCAGTACTTC.

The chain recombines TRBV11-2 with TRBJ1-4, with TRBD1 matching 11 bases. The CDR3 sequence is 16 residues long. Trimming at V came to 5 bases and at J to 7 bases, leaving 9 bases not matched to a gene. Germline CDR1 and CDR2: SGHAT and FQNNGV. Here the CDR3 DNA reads TGTGCCAGCAGCCAGTTGGACAGGGGGCGGATTGAAAAACTGTTTTTT. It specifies CASSQLDRGRIEKLFF.

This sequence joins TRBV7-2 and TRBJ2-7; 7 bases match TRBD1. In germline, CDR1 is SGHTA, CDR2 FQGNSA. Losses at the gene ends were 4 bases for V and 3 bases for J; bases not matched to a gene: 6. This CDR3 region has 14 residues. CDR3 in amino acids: CASSSLDRLYEQYF. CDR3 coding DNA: TGTGCCAGCAGCTCCTTGGACAGGCTCTACGAGCAGTACTTC.

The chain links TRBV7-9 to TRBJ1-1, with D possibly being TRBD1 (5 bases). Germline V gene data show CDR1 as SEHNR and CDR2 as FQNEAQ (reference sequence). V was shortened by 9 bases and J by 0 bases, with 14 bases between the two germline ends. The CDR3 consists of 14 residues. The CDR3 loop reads CASGGRVLNTEAFF. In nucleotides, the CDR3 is TGTGCCAGTGGTGGCAGGGTCCTGAACACTGAAGCTTTCTTT. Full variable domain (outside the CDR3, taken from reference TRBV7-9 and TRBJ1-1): DTGVSQNPRHKITKRGQNVTFRCDPISEHNRLYWYRQTLGQGPEFLTYFQNEAQLEKSRLLSDRFSAERPKGSFSTLEIQRTEQGDSAMYLCASGGRVLNTEAFFGQGTRLTVV.

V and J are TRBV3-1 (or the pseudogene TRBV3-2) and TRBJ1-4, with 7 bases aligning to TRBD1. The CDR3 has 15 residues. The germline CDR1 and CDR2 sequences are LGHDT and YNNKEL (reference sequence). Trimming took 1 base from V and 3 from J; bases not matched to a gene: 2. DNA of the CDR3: TGTGCCAGCAGCCAAGCCGGGACAGCTAATGAAAAACTGTTTTTT. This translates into CASSQAGTANEKLFF.

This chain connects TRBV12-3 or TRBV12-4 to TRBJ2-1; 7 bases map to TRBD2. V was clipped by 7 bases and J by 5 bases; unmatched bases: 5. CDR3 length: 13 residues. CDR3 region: CASNPSGNNEQFF. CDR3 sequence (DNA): TGTGCCAGCAACCCTAGCGGAAACAATGAGCAGTTCTTC.

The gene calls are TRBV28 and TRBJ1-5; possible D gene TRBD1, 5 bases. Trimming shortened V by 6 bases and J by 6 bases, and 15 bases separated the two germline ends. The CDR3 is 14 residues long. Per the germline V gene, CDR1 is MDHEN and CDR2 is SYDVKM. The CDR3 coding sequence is TGTGCCAGCAGCCTCGGAGGGGTAGGTCAGCCCCAGCATTTT. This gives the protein CASSLGGVGQPQHF.

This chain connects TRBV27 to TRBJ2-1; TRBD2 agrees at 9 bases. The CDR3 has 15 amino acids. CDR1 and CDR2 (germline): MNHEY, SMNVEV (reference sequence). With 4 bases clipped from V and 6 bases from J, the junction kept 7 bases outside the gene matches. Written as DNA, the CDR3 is TGTGCCAGCAGTTCGCCGGGACTAGCAGTCAATGAGCAGTTCTTC. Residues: CASSSPGLAVNEQFF.

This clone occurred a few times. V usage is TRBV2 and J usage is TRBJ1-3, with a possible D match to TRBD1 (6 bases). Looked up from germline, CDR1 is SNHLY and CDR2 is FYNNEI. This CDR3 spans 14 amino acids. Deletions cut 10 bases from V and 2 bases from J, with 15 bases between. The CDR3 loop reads CATSQGRTGNTIYF. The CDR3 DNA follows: TGTGCCACTTCACAGGGTCGGACTGGAAACACCATATATTTT.

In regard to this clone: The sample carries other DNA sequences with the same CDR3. The CDR3 sequence is CASSPSGPRETQYF. The CDR3 DNA reads as TGTGCCAGCAGCCCCAGCGGGCCCCGGGAGACCCAGTACTTC. The rearrangement links TRBV7-3 to TRBJ2-5, with D perhaps matching TRBD2 (6 bases). Germline CDR1 and CDR2: SGHTA and FQGTGA. The length of the CDR3 is 14 residues. V dropped 5 bases and J dropped 5 bases, with 15 bases sitting between them.

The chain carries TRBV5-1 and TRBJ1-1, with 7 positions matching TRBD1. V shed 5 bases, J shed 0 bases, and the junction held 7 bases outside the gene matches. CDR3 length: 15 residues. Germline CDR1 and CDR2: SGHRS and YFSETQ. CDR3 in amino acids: CASRTQGGMNTEAFF. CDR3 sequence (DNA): TGCGCCAGCAGGACCCAGGGGGGCATGAACACTGAAGCTTTCTTT. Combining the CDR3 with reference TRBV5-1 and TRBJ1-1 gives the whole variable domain KAGVTQTPRYLIKTRGQQVTLSCSPISGHRSVSWYQQTPGQGLQFLFEYFSETQRNKGNFPGRFSGRQFSNSRSEMNVSTLELGDSALYLCASRTQGGMNTEAFFGQGTRLTVV.

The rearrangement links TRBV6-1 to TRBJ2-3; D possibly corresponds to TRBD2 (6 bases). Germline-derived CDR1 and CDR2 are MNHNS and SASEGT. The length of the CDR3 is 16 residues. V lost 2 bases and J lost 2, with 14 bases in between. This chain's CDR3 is CASSELGLLNTDTQYF. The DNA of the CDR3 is TGTGCCAGCAGTGAATTGGGACTTCTAAACACAGATACGCAGTATTTT.

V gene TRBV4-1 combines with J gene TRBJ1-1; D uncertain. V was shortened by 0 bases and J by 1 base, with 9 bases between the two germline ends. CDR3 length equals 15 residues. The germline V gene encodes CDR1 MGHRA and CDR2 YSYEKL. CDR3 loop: CASSQDVHANTEAFF. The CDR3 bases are TGCGCCAGCAGCCAAGATGTACACGCGAACACTGAAGCTTTCTTT.

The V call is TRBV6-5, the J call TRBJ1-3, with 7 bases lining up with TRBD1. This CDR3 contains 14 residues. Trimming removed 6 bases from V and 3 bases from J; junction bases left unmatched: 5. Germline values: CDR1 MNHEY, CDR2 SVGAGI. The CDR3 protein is CASRLNRGGNTIYF. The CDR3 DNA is TGTGCCAGCAGACTAAACAGGGGTGGAAACACCATATATTTT.

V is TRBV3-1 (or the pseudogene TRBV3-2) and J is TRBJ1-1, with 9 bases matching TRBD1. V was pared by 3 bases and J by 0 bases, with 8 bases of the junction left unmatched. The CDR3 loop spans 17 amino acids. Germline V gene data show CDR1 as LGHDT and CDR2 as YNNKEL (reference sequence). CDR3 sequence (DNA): TGTGCCAGCAGCCACGGGGACAGGGCATGGATGAACACTGAAGCTTTCTTT. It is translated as CASSHGDRAWMNTEAFF.

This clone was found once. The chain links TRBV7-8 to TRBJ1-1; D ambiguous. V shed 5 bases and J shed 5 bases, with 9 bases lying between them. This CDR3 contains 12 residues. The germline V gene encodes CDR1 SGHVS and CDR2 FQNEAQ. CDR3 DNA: TGTGCCAGCAGCCCTCACACGACTGAAGCTTTCTTT. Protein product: CASSPHTTEAFF.

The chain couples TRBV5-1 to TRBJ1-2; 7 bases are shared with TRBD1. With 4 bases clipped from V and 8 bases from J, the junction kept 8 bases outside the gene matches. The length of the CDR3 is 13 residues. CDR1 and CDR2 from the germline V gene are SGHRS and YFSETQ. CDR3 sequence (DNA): TGCGCCAGCAGCGACGACAGGGCCGGGGGCTACACCTTC. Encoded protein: CASSDDRAGGYTF.

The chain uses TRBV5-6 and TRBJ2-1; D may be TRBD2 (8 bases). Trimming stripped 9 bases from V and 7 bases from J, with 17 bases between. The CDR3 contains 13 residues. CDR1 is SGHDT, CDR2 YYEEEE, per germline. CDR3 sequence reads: CANGRAGGNEQFF. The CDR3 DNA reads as TGTGCCAACGGGAGGGCAGGGGGAAATGAGCAGTTCTTC.

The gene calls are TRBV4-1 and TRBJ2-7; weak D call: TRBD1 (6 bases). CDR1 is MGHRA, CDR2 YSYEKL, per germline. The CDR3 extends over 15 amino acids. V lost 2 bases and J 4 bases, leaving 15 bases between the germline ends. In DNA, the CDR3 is TGCGCCAGCAGCCAACCCGACAGGCCGCTTTACGAGCAGTACTTC. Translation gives CASSQPDRPLYEQYF.

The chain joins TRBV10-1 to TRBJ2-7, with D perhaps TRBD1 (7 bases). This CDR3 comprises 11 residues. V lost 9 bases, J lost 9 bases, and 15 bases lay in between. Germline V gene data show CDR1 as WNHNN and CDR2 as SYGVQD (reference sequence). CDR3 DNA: TGCGCCAGAACCCAGGGGGGCGGGCAGTACTTC. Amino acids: CARTQGGGQYF.

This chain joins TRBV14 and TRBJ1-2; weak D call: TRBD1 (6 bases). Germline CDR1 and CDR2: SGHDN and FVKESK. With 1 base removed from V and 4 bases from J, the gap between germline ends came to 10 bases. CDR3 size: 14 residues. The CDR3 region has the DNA TGTGCCAGCAGCCAAGTTCAGGGGCCCTATGGCTACACCTTC. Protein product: CASSQVQGPYGYTF.